The 30 T cell receptor beta chains listed next were all sequenced from one sample in a study of control samples from healthy donors and cancer patients. Generated by immunoSEQ multiplex PCR, the TCRdb table keeps only in-frame clones and is missing some. The sample lists under 60,000 clones, about 95% seen once, with roughly 4% in the top ten. What was sequenced was blood. These receptors were taken from a man younger than 40 in good health.

This rearrangement joins TRBV6-5 to TRBJ1-1; D might be TRBD1 (6 bases). V was clipped by 0 bases and J by 0 bases, with 8 bases between them. Germline-derived CDR1 and CDR2 are MNHEY and SVGAGI. This CDR3 is 15 amino acids long. The CDR3 bases are TGTGCCAGCAGTTACTCTTACAGGGTGAACACTGAAGCTTTCTTT. Protein product: CASSYSYRVNTEAFF.

The gene calls are TRBV6-5 and TRBJ1-2; no reliable D call. The germline V gene has CDR1 MNHEY and CDR2 SVGAGI. The CDR3 spans 15 residues. The germline V and J ends were trimmed by 2 bases and 0 bases, with 10 bases remaining between them. This CDR3 reads CASSYDSNANYGYTF. CDR3 in DNA: TGTGCCAGCAGTTACGACTCGAACGCTAACTATGGCTACACCTTC.

The gene calls are TRBV3-1 (or the pseudogene TRBV3-2) and TRBJ2-7, with 7 bases fitting TRBD2. Germline V gives CDR1 LGHDT, CDR2 YNNKEL (reference sequence). The junction had 8 bases not matched to a gene; V was cut back by 3 bases and J by 6 bases. The CDR3 loop spans 14 amino acids. The CDR3 region is CASSQSERGSEQYF. The CDR3 DNA reads as TGTGCCAGCAGCCAGAGCGAGCGGGGCAGCGAGCAGTACTTC.

The table lists this clone with a count of one. No DNA is shown, since the ends of the CDR3 on it are uncertain; the CDR3 is the one TCRdb lists. The chain uses TRBV27 and TRBJ1-5. The germline V gene has CDR1 MNHEY and CDR2 SMNVEV (reference sequence). The CDR3 totals 15 residues, both ends included. The CDR3 loop is CASSSSGRSNQPQHF.

The CDR3 is CASSEAGLGQGIRNSPLHF. In DNA, the CDR3 is TGTGCCAGCAGTGAAGCTGGTCTGGGACAGGGCATCAGGAATTCACCCCTCCACTTT. The chain links TRBV6-1 to TRBJ1-6, with 9 bases aligning to TRBD1. Germline CDR1 and CDR2: MNHNS and SASEGT. CDR3 length: 19 residues. V lost 0 bases and J lost 7; bases outside the gene matches: 13.

The chain is built from TRBV9 and TRBJ1-2; 12 bases map to TRBD1. CDR1 SGDLS and CDR2 YYNGEE come from the germline V gene. The ends lost 3 bases at V and 4 bases at J; junction bases unmatched: 4. The CDR3 loop spans 15 amino acids. CDR3 sequence reads: CASSGDRGLGYGYTF. The CDR3 nucleotides read TGTGCCAGCAGCGGGGACAGGGGGCTGGGCTATGGCTACACCTTC.

V and J are TRBV14 and TRBJ1-1; no clear D. Trimming took 2 bases from V and 7 from J, leaving 8 bases between them. Germline CDR1 SGHDN, CDR2 FVKESK. This CDR3 comprises 12 residues. This CDR3 is CASSQLIGEAFF. The CDR3 DNA reads as TGTGCCAGCAGCCAATTGATTGGTGAAGCTTTCTTT. Combining the CDR3 with reference TRBV14 and TRBJ1-1 gives the whole variable domain EAGVTQFPSHSVIEKGQTVTLRCDPISGHDNLYWYRRVMGKEIKFLLHFVKESKQDESGMPNNRFLAERTGGTYSTLKVQPAELEDSGVYFCASSQLIGEAFFGQGTRLTVV.

This chain connects TRBV9 to TRBJ2-3; perhaps TRBD2 as D (6 bases). This CDR3 comprises 15 residues. Germline assignment: CDR1 SGDLS and CDR2 YYNGEE. Trimming shortened V by 0 bases and J by 1 base, and 9 bases separated the two germline ends. Here the CDR3 DNA reads TGTGCCAGCAGCGTAGTGGCTAGCGGCACAGATACGCAGTATTTT. Amino acid sequence: CASSVVASGTDTQYF.

This clone was observed a single time. This rearrangement joins TRBV6-6 to TRBJ1-5, with 7 bases lining up with TRBD1. The CDR3 spans 14 residues. Germline V lookup: CDR1 MNHNY, CDR2 SVGAGI (reference sequence). The V segment lost 6 bases and the J segment 6 bases; nucleotides outside the gene matches: 8. The CDR3 DNA follows: TGTGCCAGCAGCGAGACAGGGTCCAGTCAGCCCCAGCATTTT. It codes for CASSETGSSQPQHF.

The chain joins TRBV6-4 to TRBJ2-1; weak D call: TRBD1 (6 bases). V gave up 0 bases and J gave up 8 bases, with 14 bases separating them. Germline CDR1 reads MRHNA; CDR2 reads SNTAGT. The CDR3 extends over 15 amino acids. Here the CDR3 reads CASSDSAGAWDEQFF. The DNA for the CDR3 is TGTGCCAGCAGTGACTCGGCAGGGGCGTGGGATGAGCAGTTCTTC.

The chain has TRBV5-8 and TRBJ2-1; D unclear. Trimming left V 4 bases short and J 0 bases short, with 8 bases between. From germline, CDR1 is SGHTS and CDR2 YDEGEE. The CDR3 length is 14 residues. As DNA, the CDR3 is TGTGCCAGCAGCCCGCAGGACTCCTACAATGAGCAGTTCTTC. It is translated as CASSPQDSYNEQFF.

The chain joins TRBV5-1 to TRBJ1-3; D remains ambiguous. Trimming took off 0 bases at V and 4 bases at J, with 17 bases between the two ends. The CDR3 consists of 17 residues. Germline assignment: CDR1 SGHRS and CDR2 YFSETQ. The DNA for the CDR3 is TGCGCCAGCAGCTTGGCGGGAGGTGCCCGATCGGGAAACACCATATATTTT. Amino acids: CASSLAGGARSGNTIYF.

The genes are TRBV30 and TRBJ1-1, with 7 positions matching TRBD1. Trimming at V came to 0 bases and at J to 2 bases, leaving 12 bases not matched to a gene. The V gene's germline CDR1 is GTSNPN and CDR2 SVGIG (reference sequence). The CDR3 is made up of 17 amino acids. As DNA, the CDR3 is TGTGCCTGGAGTGTTTCACCCCTCCAGGGGGGAAACACTGAAGCTTTCTTT. Translating gives CAWSVSPLQGGNTEAFF.

The chain is built from TRBV7-2 and TRBJ2-7, with 11 bases identical to TRBD1. With V trimmed by 5 bases and J by 6 bases, 3 bases remained unmatched. This CDR3 has 13 amino acids. Germline assignment: CDR1 SGHTA and CDR2 FQGNSA. The CDR3 region is CASSPGTGGEQYF. CDR3 in DNA: TGTGCCAGCAGCCCTGGGACAGGGGGCGAGCAGTACTTC.

V gene TRBV7-9 combines with J gene TRBJ2-5; D might be TRBD1 (5 bases). V shed 6 bases and J shed 2 bases, with 13 bases lying between them. Per germline, CDR1 SEHNR and CDR2 FQNEAQ (reference sequence). The CDR3 extends over 14 amino acids. CDR3 protein: CASRQVGSQETQYF. The CDR3 DNA reads TGTGCCAGCAGACAGGTTGGGTCACAAGAGACCCAGTACTTC. The whole variable domain, remainder taken from reference TRBV7-9 and TRBJ2-5, is DTGVSQNPRHKITKRGQNVTFRCDPISEHNRLYWYRQTLGQGPEFLTYFQNEAQLEKSRLLSDRFSAERPKGSFSTLEIQRTEQGDSAMYLCASRQVGSQETQYFGPGTRLLVL.

The rearrangement joins TRBV6-5 to TRBJ1-1, with D perhaps matching TRBD1 (5 bases). The CDR3 loop spans 12 amino acids. Trimming left V 6 bases short and J 4 bases short, with 9 bases between. Germline loops: CDR1 MNHEY, CDR2 SVGAGI. The CDR3 bases are TGTGCCAGCAGACAGGCGAGCACTGAAGCTTTCTTT. As protein: CASRQASTEAFF.

The chain carries TRBV5-4 and TRBJ2-2, with TRBD1 identical over 7 bases. J gave up 5 bases and V 2 bases, and 6 bases lay outside the gene matches. This CDR3 contains 15 residues. Germline V gene lookup returns CDR1 SGHNT and CDR2 YYREEE (reference sequence). CDR3 region: CASSFKGAGTGELFF. The CDR3 DNA follows: TGTGCCAGCAGCTTTAAGGGGGCGGGTACCGGGGAGCTGTTTTTT.

The chain is built from TRBV7-9 and TRBJ2-1, with D unclear. Germline V CDR1 and CDR2: SEHNR, FQNEAQ (reference sequence). The CDR3 runs to 14 residues. Trimming cost V 5 bases and J 8 bases, with 16 bases left between them. This CDR3 reads CASSLELFLHEQFF. CDR3 sequence (DNA): TGTGCCAGCAGCCTGGAACTCTTTTTGCATGAGCAGTTCTTC.

The J gene is TRBJ2-3, the V gene TRBV18; D remains ambiguous. Germline V lookup: CDR1 KGHSH, CDR2 LQKENI. The CDR3 is 14 amino acids. Trimming stripped 3 bases from V and 5 bases from J, with 12 bases between. The CDR3 here is CASSPASSRDTQYF. DNA of the CDR3: TGTGCCAGCTCACCCGCCTCCTCCCGAGATACGCAGTATTTT. Complete variable domain (other parts from reference TRBV18 and TRBJ2-3): NAGVMQNPRHLVRRRGQEARLRCSPMKGHSHVYWYRQLPEEGLKFMVYLQKENIIDESGMPKERFSAEFPKEGPSILRIQQVVRGDSAAYFCASSPASSRDTQYFGPGTRLTVL.

The rearrangement links TRBV7-9 to TRBJ1-2, with D maybe TRBD1 (5 bases). CDR3 length: 15 residues. The germline V gene has CDR1 SEHNR and CDR2 FQNEAQ (reference sequence). V was shortened by 5 bases and J by 4 bases, with 17 bases between the two germline ends. The CDR3 spells CASSVREVFLYGYTF. CDR3 coding DNA: TGTGCCAGCAGCGTCAGGGAAGTTTTTCTCTATGGCTACACCTTC.

The rearrangement joins TRBV10-3 to TRBJ1-1; 10 bases map to TRBD1. Trimming cost V 0 bases and J 1 base; bases outside gene matches: 5. The CDR3 totals 17 residues. Germline V gene sequence: CDR1 ENHRY, CDR2 SYGVKD. CDR3 protein: CAISESGQGITNTEAFF. DNA of the CDR3: TGTGCCATCAGTGAGTCGGGACAGGGGATTACGAACACTGAAGCTTTCTTT.

The chain uses TRBV11-2 and TRBJ2-7; 7 bases map to TRBD2. V shed 5 bases and J 4 bases; nucleotides not matched to a gene: 14. In germline, CDR1 is SGHAT, CDR2 FQNNGV. The CDR3 runs to 16 residues. The CDR3 coding sequence is TGTGCCAGCAGCCCCTCTAACCGGGACTATAGGTACGAGCAGTACTTC. This sequence encodes CASSPSNRDYRYEQYF.

The chain couples TRBV7-2 to TRBJ1-2; D remains ambiguous. CDR1 and CDR2 (germline): SGHTA, FQGNSA. The CDR3 sequence is 14 residues long. V gave up 5 bases and J gave up 6 bases, with 16 bases separating them. The CDR3 DNA reads TGTGCCAGCAGCGACTACGGGGATTCGGATGGCTACACCTTC. The encoded protein is CASSDYGDSDGYTF. Using reference TRBV7-2 and TRBJ1-2 for the parts outside the CDR3, the full variable domain is GAGVSQSPSNKVTEKGKDVELRCDPISGHTALYWYRQSLGQGLEFLIYFQGNSAPDKSGLPSDRFSAERTGGSVSTLTIQRTQQEDSAVYLCASSDYGDSDGYTFGSGTRLTVV.

V is TRBV30 and J is TRBJ1-4; D is unclear. With 4 bases removed from V and 4 bases from J, the gap between germline ends came to 10 bases. The CDR3 is 13 residues long. CDR1 and CDR2 (germline): GTSNPN, SVGIG (reference sequence). CDR3 sequence reads: CAWNQNHNEKLFF. Written as DNA, the CDR3 is TGTGCCTGGAATCAGAACCATAATGAAAAACTGTTTTTT.

This rearrangement joins TRBV2 to TRBJ1-3; D is perhaps TRBD1 (6 bases). Trimming left V 3 bases short and J 7 bases short, with 7 bases between. The CDR3 runs 12 residues. Germline values: CDR1 SNHLY, CDR2 FYNNEI. The CDR3 nucleotides read TGTGCCAGCAGTGACAGGGGTAACACCATATATTTT. Translating it yields CASSDRGNTIYF.

The sample holds one count of this clone. The V and J genes are TRBV25-1 and TRBJ1-1, with D unresolved. Germline V CDR1 and CDR2: MGHDK, SYGVNS. Trimming took 1 base from V and 9 from J, leaving 9 bases between them. This CDR3 has 12 amino acids. CDR3 bases: TGTGCCAGCAGTGAATTGGGTAAAAAAGCTTTCTTT. Its protein is CASSELGKKAFF. Full variable domain (outside the CDR3, taken from reference TRBV25-1 and TRBJ1-1): EADIYQTPRYLVIGTGKKITLECSQTMGHDKMYWYQQDPGMELHLIHYSYGVNSTEKGDLSSESTVSRIRTEHFPLTLESARPSHTSQYLCASSELGKKAFFGQGTRLTVV.

This chain joins TRBV7-2 and TRBJ1-4; D uncertain. The ends were cut back, 1 base at V and 6 bases at J, with 9 bases in the middle. Germline loops: CDR1 SGHTA, CDR2 FQGNSA. The CDR3 length is 14 residues. Here the CDR3 reads CASSLGRQDEKLFF. The CDR3 bases are TGTGCCAGCAGCTTAGGTAGGCAGGATGAAAAACTGTTTTTT.

The V gene is TRBV5-1, the J gene TRBJ2-1; D is possibly TRBD1 or TRBD2 (5 bases each). The CDR3 spans 16 residues. Germline V CDR1 and CDR2: SGHRS, YFSETQ. With 4 bases removed from V and 2 bases from J, the gap between germline ends came to 16 bases. CDR3 sequence (DNA): TGCGCCAGCAGCGGGGCGAGCGGACCACCCTACAATGAGCAGTTCTTC. Protein sequence: CASSGASGPPYNEQFF.

The gene calls are TRBV30 and TRBJ1-2; D unclear. Germline loops: CDR1 GTSNPN, CDR2 SVGIG (reference sequence). Trimming cost V 7 bases and J 0 bases, with 12 bases left between them. CDR3 length equals 13 residues. The CDR3 coding sequence is TGTGCCTCCCCGCGTAAAGCTAACTATGGCTACACCTTC. Translation: CASPRKANYGYTF.

This chain uses TRBV9 with TRBJ1-4; TRBD1 matches at 9 bases. Germline V gene data show CDR1 as SGDLS and CDR2 as YYNGEE. V shed 3 bases and J 5 bases; nucleotides not matched to a gene: 5. There are 15 residues in the CDR3. The CDR3: CASSDQGTGNEKLFF. The DNA for the CDR3 is TGTGCCAGCAGCGATCAAGGGACAGGGAATGAAAAACTGTTTTTT.